The entry below gives a single T cell receptor beta chain sequence along with its context. Antigen specificity is unknown. Other DNA sequences within the sample encode an identical CDR3. Clones were sequenced by immunoSEQ multiplex PCR, and TCRdb holds only the in-frame ones, with some missing. This sample has over 95,000 clones, with approximately 89% found just once. CDR3 size: 15 residues. V shed 0 bases, J shed 3 bases, and the junction held 0 bases outside the gene matches. Germline V CDR1 and CDR2: KGHDR, SFDVKD. The sample originates from a study of T cell responses to AZD1222 COVID-19 vaccine. General observations from the study: A mostly white British donor set with more females was recruited, and clonal diversity was possibly underestimated.

This TCR was recovered from an adult in good health. The chain is built from TRBV24-1 and TRBJ2-3; 9 bases line up with TRBD1. Specimen: peripheral blood, collected on day 0 of AZD1222 vaccination. In DNA form, the CDR3 reads TGTGCCACCAGTGATTTGGGACAGGGGACAGATACGCAGTATTTT. Translated: CATSDLGQGTDTQYF.